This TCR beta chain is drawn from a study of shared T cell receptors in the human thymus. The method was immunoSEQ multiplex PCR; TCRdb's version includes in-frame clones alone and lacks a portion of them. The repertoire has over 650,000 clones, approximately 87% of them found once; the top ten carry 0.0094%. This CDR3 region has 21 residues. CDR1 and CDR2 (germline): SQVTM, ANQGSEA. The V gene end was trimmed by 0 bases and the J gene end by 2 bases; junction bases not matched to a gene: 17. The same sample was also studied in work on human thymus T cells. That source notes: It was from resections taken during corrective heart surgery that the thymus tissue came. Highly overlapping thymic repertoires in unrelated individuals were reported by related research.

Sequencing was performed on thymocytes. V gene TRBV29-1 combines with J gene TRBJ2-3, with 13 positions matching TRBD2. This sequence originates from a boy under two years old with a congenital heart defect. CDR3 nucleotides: TGCAGCGTTGAAGATTTCCCTACTAGCGGGGGGGCCCACTTGAACACAGATACGCAGTATTTT. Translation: CSVEDFPTSGGAHLNTDTQYF.